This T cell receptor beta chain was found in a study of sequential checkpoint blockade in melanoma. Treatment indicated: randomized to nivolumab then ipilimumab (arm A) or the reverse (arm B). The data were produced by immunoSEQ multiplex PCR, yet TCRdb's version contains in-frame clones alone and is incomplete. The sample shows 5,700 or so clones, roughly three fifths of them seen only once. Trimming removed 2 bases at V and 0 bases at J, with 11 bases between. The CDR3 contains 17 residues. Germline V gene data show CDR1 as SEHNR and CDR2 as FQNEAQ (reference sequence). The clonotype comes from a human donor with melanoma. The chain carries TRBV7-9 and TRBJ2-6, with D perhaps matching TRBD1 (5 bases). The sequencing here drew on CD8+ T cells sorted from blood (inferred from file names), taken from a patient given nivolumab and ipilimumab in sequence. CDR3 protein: CASSLIGHPSGANVLTF. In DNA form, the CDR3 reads TGTGCCAGCAGCTTAATAGGACACCCCTCTGGGGCCAACGTCCTGACTTTC.